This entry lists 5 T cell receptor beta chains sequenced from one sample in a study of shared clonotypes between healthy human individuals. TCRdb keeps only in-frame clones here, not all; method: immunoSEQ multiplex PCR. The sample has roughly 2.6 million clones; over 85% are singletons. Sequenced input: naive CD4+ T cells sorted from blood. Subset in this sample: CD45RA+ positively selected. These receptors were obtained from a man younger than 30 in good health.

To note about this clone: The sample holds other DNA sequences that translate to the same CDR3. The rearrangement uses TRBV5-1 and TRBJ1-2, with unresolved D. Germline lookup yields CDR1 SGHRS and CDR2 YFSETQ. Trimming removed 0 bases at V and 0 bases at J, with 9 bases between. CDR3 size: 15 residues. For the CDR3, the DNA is TGCGCCAGCAGCTTGGAGGCAGGCGCTAACTATGGCTACACCTTC. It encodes CASSLEAGANYGYTF.

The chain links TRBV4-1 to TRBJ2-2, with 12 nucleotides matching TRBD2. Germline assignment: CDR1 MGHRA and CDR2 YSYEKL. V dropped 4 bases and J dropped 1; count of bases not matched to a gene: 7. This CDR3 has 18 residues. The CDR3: CASSRKQLAGGNTGELFF. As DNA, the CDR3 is TGCGCCAGCAGCCGAAAACAACTAGCGGGGGGGAACACCGGGGAGCTGTTTTTT.

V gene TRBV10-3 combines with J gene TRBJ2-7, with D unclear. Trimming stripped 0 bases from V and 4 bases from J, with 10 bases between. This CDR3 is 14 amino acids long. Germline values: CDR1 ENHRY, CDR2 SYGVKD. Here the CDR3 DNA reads TGTGCCATCAGTGAGTCGGATAGCAAGTACGAGCAGTACTTC. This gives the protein CAISESDSKYEQYF.

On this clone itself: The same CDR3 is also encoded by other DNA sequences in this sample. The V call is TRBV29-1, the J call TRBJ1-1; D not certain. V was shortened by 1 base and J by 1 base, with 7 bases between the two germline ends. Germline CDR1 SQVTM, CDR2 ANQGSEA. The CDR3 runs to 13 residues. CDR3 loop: CSVEGRQNTEAFF. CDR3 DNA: TGCAGCGTTGAAGGCAGGCAGAACACTGAAGCTTTCTTT.

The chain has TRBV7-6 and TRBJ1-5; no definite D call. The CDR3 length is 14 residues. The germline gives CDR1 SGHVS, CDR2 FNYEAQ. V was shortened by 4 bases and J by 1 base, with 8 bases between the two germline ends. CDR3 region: CASSSQESNQPQHF. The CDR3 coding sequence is TGTGCCAGCAGCTCGCAGGAGAGCAATCAGCCCCAGCATTTT.